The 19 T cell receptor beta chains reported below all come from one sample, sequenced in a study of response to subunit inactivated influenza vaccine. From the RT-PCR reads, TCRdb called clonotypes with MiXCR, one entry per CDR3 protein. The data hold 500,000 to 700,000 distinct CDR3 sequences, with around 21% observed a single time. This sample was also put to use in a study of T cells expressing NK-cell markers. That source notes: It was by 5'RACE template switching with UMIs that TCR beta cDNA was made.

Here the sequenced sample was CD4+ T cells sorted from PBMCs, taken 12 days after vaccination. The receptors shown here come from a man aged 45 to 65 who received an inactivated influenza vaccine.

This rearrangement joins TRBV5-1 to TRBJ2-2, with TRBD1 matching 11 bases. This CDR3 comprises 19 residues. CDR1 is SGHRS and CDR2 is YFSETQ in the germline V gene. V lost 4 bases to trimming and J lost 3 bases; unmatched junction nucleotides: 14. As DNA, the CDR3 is TGCGCCAGCAGCCTTAGTCCCCTCGGGACAGGGGGTGACACCGGGGAGCTGTTTTTT. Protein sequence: CASSLSPLGTGGDTGELFF.

CDR3 DNA sequence: TGTGCCAGCTTAGCTAGCTCGTCATACAATGAGCAGTTCTTC. It is translated as CASLASSSYNEQFF. This chain connects TRBV7-2 to TRBJ2-1; the D gene is possibly TRBD2 (5 bases). The CDR3 is made up of 14 amino acids. V was shortened by 8 bases and J by 4 bases, with 15 bases between the two germline ends. Per germline, CDR1 SGHTA and CDR2 FQGNSA.

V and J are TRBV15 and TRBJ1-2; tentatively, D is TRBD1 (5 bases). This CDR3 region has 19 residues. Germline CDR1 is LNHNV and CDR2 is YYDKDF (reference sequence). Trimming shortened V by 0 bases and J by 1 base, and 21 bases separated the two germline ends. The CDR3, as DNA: TGTGCCACCAGCAGAGACAAGCTCCAGCAAGGGGCTGGTAACTATGGCTACACCTTC. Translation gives CATSRDKLQQGAGNYGYTF. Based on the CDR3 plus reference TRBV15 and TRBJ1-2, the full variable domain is DAMVIQNPRYQVTQFGKPVTLSCSQTLNHNVMYWYQQKSSQAPKLLFHYYDKDFNNEADTPDNFQSRRPNTSFCFLDIRSPGLGDTAMYLCATSRDKLQQGAGNYGYTFGSGTRLTVV.

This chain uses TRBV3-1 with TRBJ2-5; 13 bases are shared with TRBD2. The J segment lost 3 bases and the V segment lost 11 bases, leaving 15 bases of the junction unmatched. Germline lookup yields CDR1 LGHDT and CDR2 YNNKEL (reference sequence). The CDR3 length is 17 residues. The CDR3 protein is CASSQGGLAGHKETQYF. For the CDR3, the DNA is TGTGCCTCCTCCCAAGGGGGACTAGCGGGGCATAAAGAGACCCAGTACTTC.

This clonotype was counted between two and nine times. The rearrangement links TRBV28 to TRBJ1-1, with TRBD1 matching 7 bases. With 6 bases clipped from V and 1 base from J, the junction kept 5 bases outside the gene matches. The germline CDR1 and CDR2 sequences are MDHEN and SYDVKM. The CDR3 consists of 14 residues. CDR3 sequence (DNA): TGTGCCAGCAGGTGGACAGGTGGGAACACTGAAGCTTTCTTT. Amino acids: CASRWTGGNTEAFF.

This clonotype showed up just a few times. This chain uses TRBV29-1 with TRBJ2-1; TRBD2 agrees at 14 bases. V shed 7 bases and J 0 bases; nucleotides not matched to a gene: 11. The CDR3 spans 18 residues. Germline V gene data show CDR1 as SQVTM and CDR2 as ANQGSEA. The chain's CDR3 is CSAAGTSGRDGSYNEQFF. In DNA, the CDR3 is TGCAGCGCCGCTGGGACTAGCGGGAGAGATGGCTCCTACAATGAGCAGTTCTTC.

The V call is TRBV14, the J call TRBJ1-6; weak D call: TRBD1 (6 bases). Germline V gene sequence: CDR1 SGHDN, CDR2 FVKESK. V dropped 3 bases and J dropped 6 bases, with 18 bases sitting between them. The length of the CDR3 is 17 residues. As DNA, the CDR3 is TGTGCCAGCAGCCAGTCCCAGGGGAGGAATCTTAATTCACCCCTCCACTTT. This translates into CASSQSQGRNLNSPLHF. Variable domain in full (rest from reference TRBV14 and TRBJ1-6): EAGVTQFPSHSVIEKGQTVTLRCDPISGHDNLYWYRRVMGKEIKFLLHFVKESKQDESGMPNNRFLAERTGGTYSTLKVQPAELEDSGVYFCASSQSQGRNLNSPLHFGNGTRLTVT.

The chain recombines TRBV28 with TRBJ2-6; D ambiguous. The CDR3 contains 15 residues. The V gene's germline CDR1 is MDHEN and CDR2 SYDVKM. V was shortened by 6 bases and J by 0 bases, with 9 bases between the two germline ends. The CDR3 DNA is TGTGCCAGCAGGGGTTACGGCTCTGGGGCCAACGTCCTGACTTTC. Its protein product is CASRGYGSGANVLTF.

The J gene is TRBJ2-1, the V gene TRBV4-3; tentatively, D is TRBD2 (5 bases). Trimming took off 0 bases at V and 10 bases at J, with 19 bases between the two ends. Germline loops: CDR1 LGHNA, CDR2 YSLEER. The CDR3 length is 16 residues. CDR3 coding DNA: TGCGCCAGCAGCCAAGACCCGGGAAACAGAATCGTCGAGCAGTTCTTC. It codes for CASSQDPGNRIVEQFF.

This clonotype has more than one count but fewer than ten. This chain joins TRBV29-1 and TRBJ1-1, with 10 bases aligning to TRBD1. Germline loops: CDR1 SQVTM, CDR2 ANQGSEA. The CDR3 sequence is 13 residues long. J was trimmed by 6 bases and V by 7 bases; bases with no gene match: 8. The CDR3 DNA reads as TGCAGCGCTGGGACAGGGGATAGAGCTGAAGCTTTCTTT. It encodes CSAGTGDRAEAFF.

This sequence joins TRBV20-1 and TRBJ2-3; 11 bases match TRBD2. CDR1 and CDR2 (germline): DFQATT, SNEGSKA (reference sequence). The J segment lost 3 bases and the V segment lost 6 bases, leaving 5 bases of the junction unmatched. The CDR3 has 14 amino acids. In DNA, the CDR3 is TGCAGTGCCAGTCGACTAGCGGGGACAGATACGCAGTATTTT. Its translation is CSASRLAGTDTQYF.

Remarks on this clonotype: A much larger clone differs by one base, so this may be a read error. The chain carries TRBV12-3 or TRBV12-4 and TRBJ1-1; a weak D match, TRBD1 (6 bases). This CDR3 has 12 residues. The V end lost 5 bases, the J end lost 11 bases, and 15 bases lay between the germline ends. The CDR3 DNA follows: TGTGCCAGCAGTCACGGACAGTCGATGGCTTTCTTT. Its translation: CASSHGQSMAFF.

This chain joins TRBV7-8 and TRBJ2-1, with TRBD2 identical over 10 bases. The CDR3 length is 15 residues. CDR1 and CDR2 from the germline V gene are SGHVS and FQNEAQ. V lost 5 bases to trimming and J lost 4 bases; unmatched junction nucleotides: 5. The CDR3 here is CASSPGLARYNEQFF. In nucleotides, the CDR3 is TGTGCCAGCAGCCCGGGACTAGCGAGGTACAATGAGCAGTTCTTC.

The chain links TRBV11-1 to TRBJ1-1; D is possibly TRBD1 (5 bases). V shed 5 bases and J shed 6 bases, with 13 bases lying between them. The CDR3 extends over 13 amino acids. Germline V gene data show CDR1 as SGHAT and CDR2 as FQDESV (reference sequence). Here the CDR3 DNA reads TGTGCCAGCAGCCAGGGTGTTCAGTCTGAAGCTTTCTTT. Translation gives CASSQGVQSEAFF.

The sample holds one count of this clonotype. The CDR3 DNA is TGTGCCAGCAGCCTTAATAGCGGGAGGGCGGGCAATGAGCAGTTCTTC. The encoded protein is CASSLNSGRAGNEQFF. V gene TRBV6-1 combines with J gene TRBJ2-1; 11 positions match TRBD2. This CDR3 comprises 16 residues. Trimming took 6 bases from V and 6 from J; bases not matched to a gene: 10. CDR1 is MNHNS, CDR2 SASEGT, per germline.

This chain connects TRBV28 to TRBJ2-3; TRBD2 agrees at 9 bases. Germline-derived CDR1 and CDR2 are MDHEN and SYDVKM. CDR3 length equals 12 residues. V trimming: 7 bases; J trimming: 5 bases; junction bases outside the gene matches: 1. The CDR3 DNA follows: TGTGCCAGCACAGCGGGGGGAGATACGCAGTATTTT. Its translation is CASTAGGDTQYF.

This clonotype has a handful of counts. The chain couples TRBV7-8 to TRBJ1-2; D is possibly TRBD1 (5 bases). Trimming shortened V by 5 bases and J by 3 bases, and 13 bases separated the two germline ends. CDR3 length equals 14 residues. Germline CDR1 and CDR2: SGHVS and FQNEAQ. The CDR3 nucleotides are TGTGCCAGCAGCCTCAGGGCTCGGGACTATGGCTACACCTTC. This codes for CASSLRARDYGYTF.

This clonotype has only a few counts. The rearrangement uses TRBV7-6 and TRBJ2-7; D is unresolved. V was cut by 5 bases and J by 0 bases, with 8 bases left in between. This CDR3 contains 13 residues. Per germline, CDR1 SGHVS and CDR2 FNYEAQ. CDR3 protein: CASSQQSSYEQYF. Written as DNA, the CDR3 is TGTGCCAGCAGCCAACAGAGCTCCTACGAGCAGTACTTC.

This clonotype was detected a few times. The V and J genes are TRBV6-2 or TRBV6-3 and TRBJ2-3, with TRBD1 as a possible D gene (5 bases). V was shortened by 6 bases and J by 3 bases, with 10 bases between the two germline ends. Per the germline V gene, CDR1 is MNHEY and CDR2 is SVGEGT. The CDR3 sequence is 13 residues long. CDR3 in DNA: TGTGCCAGCAGGGAATCAGGGACAGATACGCAGTATTTT. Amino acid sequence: CASRESGTDTQYF.